Given below is one T cell receptor (beta chain) in context. The antigen is not known. The repertoire was sequenced with immunoSEQ multiplex PCR; TCRdb's copy has only in-frame clones and lacks some. The sample yields around 20,000 clones, 90% seen once. The sample comes from a study of OX40 agonist ivuxolimab in advanced cancers. Study-wide context: The patients got ivuxolimab, which is an agonistic anti-OX40 (CD134) antibody. Study-wide results and limits: Both blood CD4+ and CD8+ T cells showed clonal growth by week 6 at 0.1 to 3.0 mg/kg. The mean number of expanded clones was higher in CD8+ T cells than in CD4+.

V trimming: 8 bases; J trimming: 15 bases; junction bases outside the gene matches: 13. Looked up from germline, CDR1 is LNHDA and CDR2 is SQIVND (reference sequence). The CDR3 covers 12 residues. Collection of blood occurred at baseline, at cycle 4 day 1, and at cycle 7 day 1. Sequencing was performed on CD4+ or CD8+ T cells sorted from blood, taken in a trial of the OX40 agonist ivuxolimab. The gene calls are TRBV19 and TRBJ1-5; 7 nucleotides align to TRBD1. The source of this sequence is an adult with an advanced solid tumor such as melanoma, head and neck, liver or kidney cancer. The CDR3, as DNA: TGTGCCAGTCGACAGGGACCGGGCATATGGCATTTT. Protein: CASRQGPGIWHF.